This TCR beta chain appears in the sequencing data of a study of regulatory T cells in long-lasting Graves disease. This clonotype came up once. Its target is unknown. General study points: Persistent disease was associated with favored TRBV28 usage and with favored use of TRBJ1-2 and TRBJ2-5. The TCR repertoire of persistent Graves' patients was less diverse than that of newly diagnosed ones. Shared public clonotypes totalled 2,500 to 3,500 in persistent patients, compared with 966 in new patients.

The time point denotes: persistent/refractory GD, antithyroid drugs over 5 years with positive TRAb. Extracted PBMC RNA gave rise to the TCR library. American Thyroid Association guidelines defined Graves' disease diagnosis. Germline loops: CDR1 LGHNA, CDR2 YSLEER. This CDR3 contains 18 residues. Trimming took 1 base from V and 6 from J, leaving 21 bases between them. Researchers made TCR beta libraries by using iRepertoire HTBI primers and running Arm-PCR on CDR3 regions. TCRdb re-called the multiplex PCR reads with MiXCR, one entry per CDR3 protein. The profile covers approximately 380,000 distinct CDR3 sequences, with under 25% appearing a single time and roughly 20% taken by the ten largest.

Sequencing was performed on peripheral blood mononuclear cells (PBMCs), taken when the disease was refractory, from a patient treated with antithyroid drugs. This sequence originates from a female donor with Graves disease. The rearrangement links TRBV4-3 to TRBJ2-2; D call uncertain. CDR3 nucleotide sequence: TGCGCCAGCAGCCAAGTCGCGGTCGTAGCTCTGAGTGCCGGGGAGCTGTTTTTT. This gives the protein CASSQVAVVALSAGELFF.